Following are 18 T cell receptor beta chains from one sample sequenced in a study of blood T cell repertoires in COVID-19. Measured with immunoSEQ multiplex PCR; TCRdb has only the in-frame clones, and not every one. The sample lists about 300,000 clones, 85% occurring once. Sequenced sample: PBMCs or T cells enriched from blood (not recorded which). Every receptor here comes from a woman between 50 and 59 years old who had recovered from COVID-19.

The V call is TRBV4-1, the J call TRBJ1-5; the match to TRBD1 covers 7 bases. Losses at the gene ends were 2 bases for V and 3 bases for J; bases not matched to a gene: 4. CDR3 size: 15 residues. Looked up from germline, CDR1 is MGHRA and CDR2 is YSYEKL. CDR3 in amino acids: CASSQIGTVNQPQHF. In DNA, the CDR3 is TGCGCCAGCAGCCAAATCGGGACAGTCAATCAGCCCCAGCATTTT.

V gene TRBV4-3 combines with J gene TRBJ2-2, with 9 bases matching TRBD1. CDR1 LGHNA and CDR2 YSLEER come from the germline V gene. Trimming cost V 4 bases and J 5 bases; bases outside gene matches: 14. There are 18 residues in the CDR3. The CDR3: CASSLDLNRGPLTGELFF. The CDR3 bases are TGCGCCAGCAGCCTGGACTTGAACAGGGGGCCTCTAACCGGGGAGCTGTTTTTT.

The rearrangement links TRBV6-2 or TRBV6-3 to TRBJ2-7, with D possibly matching TRBD2 (6 bases). CDR1 MNHEY and CDR2 SVGEGT come from the germline V gene. The CDR3 is 16 residues long. V lost 0 bases, J lost 3 bases, and 15 bases lay in between. The CDR3 DNA reads as TGTGCCAGCAGTTACTCGAATCTGCGGGGAGTCTACGAGCAGTACTTC. Protein sequence: CASSYSNLRGVYEQYF.

The rearrangement joins TRBV11-3 to TRBJ2-5, with a tentative D call TRBD2 (6 bases). The CDR3 sequence is 13 residues long. Per germline, CDR1 SGHNT and CDR2 YENEEA. Deletions cut 5 bases from V and 5 bases from J, with 12 bases between. The CDR3 loop is CASSRREEETQYF. The DNA for the CDR3 is TGTGCCAGCAGCCGCAGGGAGGAGGAGACCCAGTACTTC.

This clone was counted once. The chain carries TRBV9 and TRBJ2-2, with 7 bases fitting TRBD1. The CDR3 length is 17 residues. The J segment lost 0 bases and the V segment lost 4 bases, leaving 9 bases of the junction unmatched. CDR1 and CDR2 (germline): SGDLS, YYNGEE. The CDR3 region is CASSLTGSGPNTGELFF. In DNA form, the CDR3 reads TGTGCCAGCAGCTTGACAGGGTCGGGGCCGAACACCGGGGAGCTGTTTTTT.

In its sample, this clone was seen once. V gene TRBV24-1 combines with J gene TRBJ2-4; TRBD2 matches 7 bases. Germline V gene lookup returns CDR1 KGHDR and CDR2 SFDVKD. J lost 1 base, V lost 7 bases, and 12 bases had no gene match. The CDR3 length is 17 residues. CDR3 amino acids: CATSASGGDLAKNIQYF. CDR3 bases: TGTGCCACCAGCGCCTCTGGGGGGGACTTGGCCAAAAACATTCAGTACTTC.

The chain recombines TRBV7-2 with TRBJ2-3, with 10 bases fitting TRBD2. The V gene's germline CDR1 is SGHTA and CDR2 FQGNSA. This CDR3 is 16 amino acids long. The trim removed 5 bases at V and 1 base at J, leaving 6 bases unmatched. The CDR3 nucleotides read TGTGCCAGCAGCCCCCGGCTAGCGGGAGGCACAGATACGCAGTATTTT. It is translated as CASSPRLAGGTDTQYF.

V gene TRBV4-1 combines with J gene TRBJ2-5, with D unresolved. This CDR3 has 13 amino acids. Germline loops: CDR1 MGHRA, CDR2 YSYEKL. V lost 3 bases and J 5 bases, leaving 10 bases between the germline ends. The CDR3: CASSQGFLETQYF. The CDR3 nucleotides are TGCGCCAGCAGCCAGGGCTTCCTCGAGACCCAGTACTTC.

The rearrangement uses TRBV4-3 and TRBJ1-1; D is uncertain. V gave up 1 base and J gave up 1 base, with 10 bases separating them. CDR1 is LGHNA, CDR2 YSLEER, per germline. This CDR3 has 15 amino acids. The CDR3, as DNA: TGCGCCAGCAGCCAAGGATCGTGGAGGAACACTGAAGCTTTCTTT. Encoded protein: CASSQGSWRNTEAFF.

The chain employs TRBV28 and TRBJ1-5, with a possible D match to TRBD1 (5 bases). The V gene's germline CDR1 is MDHEN and CDR2 SYDVKM. The CDR3 contains 15 residues. V lost 9 bases, J lost 3 bases, and 18 bases lay in between. CDR3 nucleotides: TGTGCCAGTAGAAGTCGCAGGGTACCCAATCAGCCCCAGCATTTT. Its protein product is CASRSRRVPNQPQHF.

The chain uses TRBV18 and TRBJ1-6; 7 bases align to TRBD1. This CDR3 has 18 residues. V lost 0 bases to trimming and J lost 7 bases; unmatched junction nucleotides: 12. Germline V CDR1 and CDR2: KGHSH, LQKENI. CDR3 sequence: CASSPPTLSGQRNSPLHF. The CDR3 DNA reads as TGTGCCAGCTCACCACCGACACTTTCGGGACAGAGGAATTCACCCCTCCACTTT.

This chain joins TRBV9 and TRBJ1-1; a possible D gene is TRBD1 (6 bases). V was cut by 3 bases and J by 7 bases, with 13 bases left in between. This CDR3 has 13 amino acids. Germline V gene data show CDR1 as SGDLS and CDR2 as YYNGEE. The chain's CDR3 is CASSARGSNEAFF. CDR3 in DNA: TGTGCCAGCAGCGCAAGGGGGAGCAATGAAGCTTTCTTT.

The genes are TRBV28 and TRBJ2-3; D unresolved. The CDR3 runs to 14 residues. CDR1 and CDR2 (germline): MDHEN, SYDVKM. V gave up 3 bases and J gave up 3 bases, with 10 bases separating them. The CDR3, as DNA: TGTGCCAGCAGTTTGCAGATTTTGACAGATACGCAGTATTTT. Protein: CASSLQILTDTQYF.

The chain carries TRBV30 and TRBJ1-5; D is unresolved. The V end lost 0 bases, the J end lost 2 bases, and 11 bases lay between the germline ends. From germline, CDR1 is GTSNPN and CDR2 SVGIG (reference sequence). The CDR3 is made up of 15 amino acids. CDR3 coding DNA: TGTGCCTGGAGTGTACCCACCGTAGGCAATCAGCCCCAGCATTTT. Amino acid sequence: CAWSVPTVGNQPQHF. The full variable domain, rest sourced from reference TRBV30 and TRBJ1-5, is SQTIHQWPATLVQPVGSPLSLECTVEGTSNPNLYWYRQAAGRGLQLLFYSVGIGQISSEVPQNLSASRPQDRQFILSSKKLLLSDSGFYLCAWSVPTVGNQPQHFGDGTRLSIL.

The chain links TRBV7-9 to TRBJ1-1; 7 bases map to TRBD1. J lost 1 base, V lost 6 bases, and 8 bases had no gene match. Germline V gene lookup returns CDR1 SEHNR and CDR2 FQNEAQ (reference sequence). The length of the CDR3 is 15 residues. CDR3 in DNA: TGTGCCAGCAGGTCCAAGGGGGCCTCGAACACTGAAGCTTTCTTT. It is translated as CASRSKGASNTEAFF.

The chain couples TRBV21-1 to TRBJ1-2; no DNA check was done on the table's D call, TRBD1. TRBV21-1 is an annotated pseudogene. The CDR3 contains 13 residues. CDR3 sequence reads: CASSKSQVGGYTF. CDR3 nucleotide sequence: TGTGCCAGCAGCAAGAGCCAGGTAGGTGGCTACACCTTC.

The rearrangement links TRBV9 to TRBJ2-5, with 9 bases matching TRBD2. CDR1 and CDR2 (germline): SGDLS, YYNGEE. V trimming: 0 bases; J trimming: 2 bases; junction bases outside the gene matches: 5. This CDR3 is built from 16 residues. The CDR3 is CASSVAPTSGQETQYF. The CDR3 DNA sequence: TGTGCCAGCAGCGTAGCCCCCACTAGCGGGCAAGAGACCCAGTACTTC.

This clone was seen once. In the same sample, other DNA sequences code for this CDR3. The chain couples TRBV15 to TRBJ2-7; 10 nucleotides match TRBD1. Trimming at V came to 0 bases and at J to 4 bases, leaving 3 bases not matched to a gene. Germline CDR1 and CDR2: LNHNV and YYDKDF (reference sequence). This CDR3 has 15 residues. The chain's CDR3 is CATSREGTGVYEQYF. The DNA for the CDR3 is TGTGCCACCAGCAGAGAGGGGACAGGGGTGTACGAGCAGTACTTC. The full variable domain, in which reference TRBV15 and TRBJ2-7 provide the parts outside the CDR3, is DAMVIQNPRYQVTQFGKPVTLSCSQTLNHNVMYWYQQKSSQAPKLLFHYYDKDFNNEADTPDNFQSRRPNTSFCFLDIRSPGLGDTAMYLCATSREGTGVYEQYFGPGTRLTVT.